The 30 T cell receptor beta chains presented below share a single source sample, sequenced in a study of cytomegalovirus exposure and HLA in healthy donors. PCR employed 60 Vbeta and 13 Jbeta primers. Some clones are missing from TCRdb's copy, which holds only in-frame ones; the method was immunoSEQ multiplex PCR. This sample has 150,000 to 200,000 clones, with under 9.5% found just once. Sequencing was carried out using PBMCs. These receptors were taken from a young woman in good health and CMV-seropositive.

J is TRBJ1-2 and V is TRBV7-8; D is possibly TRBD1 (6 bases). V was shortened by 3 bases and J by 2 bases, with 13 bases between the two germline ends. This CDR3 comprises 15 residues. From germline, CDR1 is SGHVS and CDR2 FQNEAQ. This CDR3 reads CASSFGGPLNYGYTF. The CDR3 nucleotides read TGTGCCAGCAGCTTTGGGGGCCCCTTAAACTATGGCTACACCTTC.

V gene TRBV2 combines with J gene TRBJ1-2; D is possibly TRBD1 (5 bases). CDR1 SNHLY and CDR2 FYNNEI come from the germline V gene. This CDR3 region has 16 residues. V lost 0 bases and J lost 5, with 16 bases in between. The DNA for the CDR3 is TGTGCCAGCAGTGAAGCGCGGCAGGGTTGGGGATATGGCTACACCTTC. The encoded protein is CASSEARQGWGYGYTF.

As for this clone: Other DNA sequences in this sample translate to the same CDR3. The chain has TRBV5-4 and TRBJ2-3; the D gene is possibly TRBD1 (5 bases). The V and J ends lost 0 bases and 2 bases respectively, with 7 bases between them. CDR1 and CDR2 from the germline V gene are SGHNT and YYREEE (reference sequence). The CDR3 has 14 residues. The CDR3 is CASSLGQPTDTQYF. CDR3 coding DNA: TGTGCCAGCAGCTTGGGACAGCCCACAGATACGCAGTATTTT.

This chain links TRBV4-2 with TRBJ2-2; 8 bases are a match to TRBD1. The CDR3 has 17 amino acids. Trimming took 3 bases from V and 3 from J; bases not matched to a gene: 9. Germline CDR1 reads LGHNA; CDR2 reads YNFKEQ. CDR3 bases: TGTGCCAGCAGCCACCTAGGACAGGGTCTCGACACCGGGGAGCTGTTTTTT. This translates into CASSHLGQGLDTGELFF.

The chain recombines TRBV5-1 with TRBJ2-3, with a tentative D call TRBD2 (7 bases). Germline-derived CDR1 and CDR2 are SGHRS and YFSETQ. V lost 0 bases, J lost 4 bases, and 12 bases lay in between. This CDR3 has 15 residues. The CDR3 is CASSLGGGGPDTQYF. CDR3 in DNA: TGCGCCAGCAGCTTGGGAGGCGGGGGCCCAGATACGCAGTATTTT.

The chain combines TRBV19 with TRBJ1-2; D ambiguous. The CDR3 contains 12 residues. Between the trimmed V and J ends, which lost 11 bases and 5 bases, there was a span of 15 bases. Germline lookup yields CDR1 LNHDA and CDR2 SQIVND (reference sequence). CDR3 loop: CASSGRTYGYTF. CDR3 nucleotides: TGTGCCTCCTCCGGGCGGACTTATGGCTACACCTTC. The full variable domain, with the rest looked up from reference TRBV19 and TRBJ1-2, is DGGITQSPKYLFRKEGQNVTLSCEQNLNHDAMYWYRQDPGQGLRLIYYSQIVNDFQKGDIAEGYSVSREKKESFPLTVTSAQKNPTAFYLCASSGRTYGYTFGSGTRLTVV.

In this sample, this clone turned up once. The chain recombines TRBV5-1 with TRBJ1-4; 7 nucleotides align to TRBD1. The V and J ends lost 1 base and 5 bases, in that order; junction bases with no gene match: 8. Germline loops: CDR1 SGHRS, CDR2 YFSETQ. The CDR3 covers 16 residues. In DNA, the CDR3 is TGCGCCAGCAGCTTGAGTCAGGGGGTAAAAAATGAAAAACTGTTTTTT. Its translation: CASSLSQGVKNEKLFF.

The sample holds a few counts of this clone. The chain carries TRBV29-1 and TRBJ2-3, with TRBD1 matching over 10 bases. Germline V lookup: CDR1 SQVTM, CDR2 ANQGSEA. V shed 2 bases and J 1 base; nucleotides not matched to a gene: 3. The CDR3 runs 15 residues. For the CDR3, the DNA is TGCAGCGTTGAAAGACAGGGGGCTCGCACAGATACGCAGTATTTT. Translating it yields CSVERQGARTDTQYF.

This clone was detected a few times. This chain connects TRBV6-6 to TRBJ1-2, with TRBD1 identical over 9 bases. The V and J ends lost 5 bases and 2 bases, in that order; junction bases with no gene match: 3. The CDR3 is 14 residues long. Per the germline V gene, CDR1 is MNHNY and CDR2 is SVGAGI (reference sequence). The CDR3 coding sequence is TGTGCCAGCAGTCAAGGACAGGGGAACTATGGCTACACCTTC. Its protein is CASSQGQGNYGYTF.

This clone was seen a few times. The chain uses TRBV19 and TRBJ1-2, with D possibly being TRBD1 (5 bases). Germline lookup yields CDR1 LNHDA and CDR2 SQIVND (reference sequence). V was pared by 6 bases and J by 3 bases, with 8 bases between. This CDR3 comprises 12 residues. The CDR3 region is CASSRAYYGYTF. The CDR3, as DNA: TGTGCCAGTAGCAGGGCTTACTATGGCTACACCTTC.

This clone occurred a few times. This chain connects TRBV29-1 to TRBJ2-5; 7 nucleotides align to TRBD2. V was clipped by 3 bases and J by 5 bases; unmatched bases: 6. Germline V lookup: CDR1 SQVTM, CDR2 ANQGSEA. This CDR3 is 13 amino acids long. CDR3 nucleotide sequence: TGCAGCGTTGAGCGGGAGTGGCAGGAGACCCAGTACTTC. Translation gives CSVEREWQETQYF.

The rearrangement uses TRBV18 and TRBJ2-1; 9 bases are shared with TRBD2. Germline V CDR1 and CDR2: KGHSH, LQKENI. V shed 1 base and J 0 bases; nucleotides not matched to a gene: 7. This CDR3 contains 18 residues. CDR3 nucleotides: TGTGCCAGCTCACCACGGATGACTAGCGGAGGCTCCTACAATGAGCAGTTCTTC. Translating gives CASSPRMTSGGSYNEQFF. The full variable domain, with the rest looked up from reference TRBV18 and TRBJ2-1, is NAGVMQNPRHLVRRRGQEARLRCSPMKGHSHVYWYRQLPEEGLKFMVYLQKENIIDESGMPKERFSAEFPKEGPSILRIQQVVRGDSAAYFCASSPRMTSGGSYNEQFFGPGTRLTVL.

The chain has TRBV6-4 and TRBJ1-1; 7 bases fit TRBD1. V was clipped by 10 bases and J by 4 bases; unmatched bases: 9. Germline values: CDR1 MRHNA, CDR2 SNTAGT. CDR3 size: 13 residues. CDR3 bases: TGTGCCACCAAGACAGGGCCGGGCACTGAAGCTTTCTTT. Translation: CATKTGPGTEAFF.

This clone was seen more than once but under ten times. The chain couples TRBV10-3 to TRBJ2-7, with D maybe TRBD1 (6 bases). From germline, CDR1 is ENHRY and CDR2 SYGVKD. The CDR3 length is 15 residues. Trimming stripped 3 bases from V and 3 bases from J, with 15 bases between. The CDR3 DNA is TGTGCCATCAGTGAAAACAGGGAAGGAAACTACGAGCAGTACTTC. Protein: CAISENREGNYEQYF.

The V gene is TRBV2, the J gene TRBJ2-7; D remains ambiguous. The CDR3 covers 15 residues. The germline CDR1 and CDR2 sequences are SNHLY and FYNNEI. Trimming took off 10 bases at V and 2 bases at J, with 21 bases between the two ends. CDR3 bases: TGTGCCACCTTAACGACGACTGAGACCACCTACGAGCAGTACTTC. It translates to CATLTTTETTYEQYF.

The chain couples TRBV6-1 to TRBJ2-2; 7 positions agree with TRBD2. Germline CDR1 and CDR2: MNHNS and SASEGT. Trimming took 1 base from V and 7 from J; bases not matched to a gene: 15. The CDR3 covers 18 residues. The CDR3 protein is CASSEEGEPAGSGGELFF. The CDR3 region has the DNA TGTGCCAGCAGTGAAGAAGGGGAACCAGCGGGATCGGGCGGGGAGCTGTTTTTT.

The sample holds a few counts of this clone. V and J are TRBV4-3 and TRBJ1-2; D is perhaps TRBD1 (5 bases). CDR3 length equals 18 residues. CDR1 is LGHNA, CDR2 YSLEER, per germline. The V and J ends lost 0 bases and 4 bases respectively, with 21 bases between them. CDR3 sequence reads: CASSQEQGVSGSSYGYTF. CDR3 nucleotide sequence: TGCGCCAGCAGCCAAGAACAAGGGGTATCTGGAAGTAGCTATGGCTACACCTTC.

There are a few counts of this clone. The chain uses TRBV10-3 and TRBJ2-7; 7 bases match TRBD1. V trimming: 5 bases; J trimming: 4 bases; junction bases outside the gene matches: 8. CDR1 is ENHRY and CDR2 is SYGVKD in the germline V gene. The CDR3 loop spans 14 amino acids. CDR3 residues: CAISLRQGEYEQYF. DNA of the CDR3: TGTGCCATCAGTCTCCGACAGGGAGAATACGAGCAGTACTTC.

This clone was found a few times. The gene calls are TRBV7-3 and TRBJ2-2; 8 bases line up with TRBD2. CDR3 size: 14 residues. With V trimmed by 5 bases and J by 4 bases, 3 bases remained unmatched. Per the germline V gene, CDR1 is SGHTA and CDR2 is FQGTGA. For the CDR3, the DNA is TGTGCCAGCAGCAGTAGCGGGATCACCGGGGAGCTGTTTTTT. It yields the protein CASSSSGITGELFF.

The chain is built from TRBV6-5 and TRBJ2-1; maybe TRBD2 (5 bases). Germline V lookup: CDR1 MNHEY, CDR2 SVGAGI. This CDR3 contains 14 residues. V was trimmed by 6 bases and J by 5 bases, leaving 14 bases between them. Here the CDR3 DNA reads TGTGCCAGCAGCACGGGAAACGGAAACAATGAGCAGTTCTTC. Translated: CASSTGNGNNEQFF.

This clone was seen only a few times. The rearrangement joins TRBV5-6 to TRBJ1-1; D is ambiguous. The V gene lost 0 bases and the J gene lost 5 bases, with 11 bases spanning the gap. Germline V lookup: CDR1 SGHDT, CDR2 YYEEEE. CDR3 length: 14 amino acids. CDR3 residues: CASSLEGRGTEAFF. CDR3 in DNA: TGTGCCAGCAGCTTGGAGGGCAGAGGGACTGAAGCTTTCTTT.

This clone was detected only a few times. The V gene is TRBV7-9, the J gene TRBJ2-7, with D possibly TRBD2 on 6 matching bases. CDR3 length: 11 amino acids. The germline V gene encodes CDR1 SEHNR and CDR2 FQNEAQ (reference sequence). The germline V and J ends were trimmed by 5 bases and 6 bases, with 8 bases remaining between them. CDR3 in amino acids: CASSRGGEQYF. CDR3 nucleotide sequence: TGTGCCAGCAGCCGGGGAGGCGAGCAGTACTTC. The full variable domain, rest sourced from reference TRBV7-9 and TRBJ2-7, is DTGVSQNPRHKITKRGQNVTFRCDPISEHNRLYWYRQTLGQGPEFLTYFQNEAQLEKSRLLSDRFSAERPKGSFSTLEIQRTEQGDSAMYLCASSRGGEQYFGPGTRLTVT.

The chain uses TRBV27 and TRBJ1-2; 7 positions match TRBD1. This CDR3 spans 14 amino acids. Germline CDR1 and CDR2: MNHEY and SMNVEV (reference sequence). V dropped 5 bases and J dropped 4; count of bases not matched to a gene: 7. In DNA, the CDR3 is TGTGCCAGCAGTCCGGACAGGCGCGCCTATGGCTACACCTTC. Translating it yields CASSPDRRAYGYTF.

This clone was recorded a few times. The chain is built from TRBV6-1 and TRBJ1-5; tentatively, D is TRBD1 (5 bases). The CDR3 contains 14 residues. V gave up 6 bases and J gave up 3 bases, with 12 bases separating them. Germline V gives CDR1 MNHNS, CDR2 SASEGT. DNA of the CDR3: TGTGCCAGCAGGAGAACAGGAGACAATCAGCCCCAGCATTTT. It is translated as CASRRTGDNQPQHF.

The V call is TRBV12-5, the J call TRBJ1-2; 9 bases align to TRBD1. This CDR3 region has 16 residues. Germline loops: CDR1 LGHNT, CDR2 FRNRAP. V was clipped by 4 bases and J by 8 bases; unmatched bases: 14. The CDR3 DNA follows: TGTGCTAGTGGTTCCATTCCGGACAGGGGAAAAGGAGGCTACACCTTC. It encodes CASGSIPDRGKGGYTF.

The CDR3 DNA reads TGTGCCAGCAGTGAAGCGTTAGGGCTAGCGGACCGGATCAATGAGCAGTTCTTC. Protein sequence: CASSEALGLADRINEQFF. The V call is TRBV2, the J call TRBJ2-1; 7 bases match TRBD2. Losses at the gene ends were 0 bases for V and 6 bases for J; bases not matched to a gene: 14. The germline CDR1 and CDR2 sequences are SNHLY and FYNNEI. The CDR3 consists of 18 residues. Full variable domain (rest looked up from reference TRBV2 and TRBJ2-1): EPEVTQTPSHQVTQMGQEVILRCVPISNHLYFYWYRQILGQKVEFLVSFYNNEISEKSEIFDDQFSVERPDGSNFTLKIRSTKLEDSAMYFCASSEALGLADRINEQFFGPGTRLTVL.

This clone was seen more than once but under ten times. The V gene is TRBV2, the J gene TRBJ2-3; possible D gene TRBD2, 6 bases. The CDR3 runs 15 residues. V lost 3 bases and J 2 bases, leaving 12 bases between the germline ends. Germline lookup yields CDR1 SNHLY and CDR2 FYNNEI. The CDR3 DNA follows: TGTGCCAGCAGTGATGGACTAAATGACACAGATACGCAGTATTTT. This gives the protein CASSDGLNDTDTQYF.

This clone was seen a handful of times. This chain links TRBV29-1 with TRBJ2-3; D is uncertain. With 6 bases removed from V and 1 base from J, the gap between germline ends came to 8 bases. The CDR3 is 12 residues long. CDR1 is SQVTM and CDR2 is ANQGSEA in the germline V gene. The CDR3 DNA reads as TGCAGCGTCAACGGTGGCACAGATACGCAGTATTTT. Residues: CSVNGGTDTQYF.

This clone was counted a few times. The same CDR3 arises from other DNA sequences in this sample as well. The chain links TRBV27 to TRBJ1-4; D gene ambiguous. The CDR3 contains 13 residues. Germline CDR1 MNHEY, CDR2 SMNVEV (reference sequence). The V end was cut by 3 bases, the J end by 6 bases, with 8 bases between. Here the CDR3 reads CASSLGGDEKLFF. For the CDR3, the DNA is TGTGCCAGCAGTTTGGGCGGGGATGAAAAACTGTTTTTT.

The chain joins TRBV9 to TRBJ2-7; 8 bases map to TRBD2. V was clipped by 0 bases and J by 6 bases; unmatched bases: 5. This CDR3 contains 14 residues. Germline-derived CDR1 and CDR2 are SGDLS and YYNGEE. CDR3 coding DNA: TGTGCCAGCAGCGTAGGGGTTCTAGCGGGCGAGCAGTACTTC. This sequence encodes CASSVGVLAGEQYF.